The sequence of this TCR beta chain was determined in a study of blood T cell repertoires in COVID-19. Assay: immunoSEQ multiplex PCR; the TCRdb copy retains only in-frame clones and omits some. The sample lists approximately 250,000 clones, approximately 88% seen once, with roughly 1.2% in the top ten. The ends were cut back, 1 base at V and 6 bases at J, with 18 bases in the middle. CDR3 size: 16 residues. The germline V gene encodes CDR1 SGHRS and CDR2 YFSETQ. Researchers sorted participants into cohorts using their self-reported clinical history. The sequenced sample was PBMCs or T cells enriched from blood (not recorded which). This TCR derives from a woman aged 40 to 50 with acute COVID-19. The V call is TRBV5-1, the J call TRBJ2-3; D gene ambiguous. The CDR3 sequence is CASSLLGRSSMDTQYF. CDR3 DNA: TGCGCCAGCAGCTTGCTTGGCAGGTCGTCCATGGATACGCAGTATTTT. Full variable domain (remainder filled in from reference TRBV5-1 and TRBJ2-3): KAGVTQTPRYLIKTRGQQVTLSCSPISGHRSVSWYQQTPGQGLQFLFEYFSETQRNKGNFPGRFSGRQFSNSRSEMNVSTLELGDSALYLCASSLLGRSSMDTQYFGPGTRLTVL.